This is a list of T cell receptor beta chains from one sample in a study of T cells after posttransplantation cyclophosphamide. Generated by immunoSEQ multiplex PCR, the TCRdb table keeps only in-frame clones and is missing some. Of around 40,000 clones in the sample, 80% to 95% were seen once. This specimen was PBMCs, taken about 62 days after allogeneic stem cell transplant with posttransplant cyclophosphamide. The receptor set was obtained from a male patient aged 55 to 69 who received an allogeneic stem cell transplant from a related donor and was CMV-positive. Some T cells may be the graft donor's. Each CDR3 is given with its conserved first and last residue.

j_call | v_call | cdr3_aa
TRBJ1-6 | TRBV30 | CAWSPMWGQGDSPLHF
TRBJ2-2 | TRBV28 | CASSSPSQGIRELFF
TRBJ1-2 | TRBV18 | CASSPDRTYGYTF
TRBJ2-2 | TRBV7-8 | CASSLERLAGGNTGELFF
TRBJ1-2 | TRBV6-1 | CASSEGLSNYGYTF
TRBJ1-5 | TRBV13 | CASSRQGLGNQPQHF
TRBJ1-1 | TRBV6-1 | CASSRNTEAFF
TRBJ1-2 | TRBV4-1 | CASSPVSGTVSGYTF
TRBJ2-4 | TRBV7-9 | CASSLWSKNIQYF
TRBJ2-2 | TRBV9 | CASSPWLAGELFF